Here is one TCR beta chain with its context. A second about 7 to 12 cycle PCR used barcoded and J-beta primers. A template-switch adaptor containing 12 random nucleotides labeled each cDNA molecule. TCRdb fed the 5' RACE reads into MiXCR, producing one record per CDR3 protein. The sample lists about 810,000 distinct CDR3 sequences, roughly 34% occurring once. These data belong to a study of blood T cells in healthy people across ages. The trim removed 6 bases at V and 3 bases at J, leaving 7 bases unmatched. The CDR3 runs 14 residues. Germline V gene lookup returns CDR1 MNHEY and CDR2 SMNVEV (reference sequence).

The chain couples TRBV27 to TRBJ1-1; 7 positions match TRBD1. The sequence was collected from a man aged 18 to 29 in good health. The sequenced material came from blood. Here the CDR3 reads CASRRGQAHTEAFF. The DNA of the CDR3 is TGTGCCAGCAGACGTGGACAGGCGCACACTGAAGCTTTCTTT.